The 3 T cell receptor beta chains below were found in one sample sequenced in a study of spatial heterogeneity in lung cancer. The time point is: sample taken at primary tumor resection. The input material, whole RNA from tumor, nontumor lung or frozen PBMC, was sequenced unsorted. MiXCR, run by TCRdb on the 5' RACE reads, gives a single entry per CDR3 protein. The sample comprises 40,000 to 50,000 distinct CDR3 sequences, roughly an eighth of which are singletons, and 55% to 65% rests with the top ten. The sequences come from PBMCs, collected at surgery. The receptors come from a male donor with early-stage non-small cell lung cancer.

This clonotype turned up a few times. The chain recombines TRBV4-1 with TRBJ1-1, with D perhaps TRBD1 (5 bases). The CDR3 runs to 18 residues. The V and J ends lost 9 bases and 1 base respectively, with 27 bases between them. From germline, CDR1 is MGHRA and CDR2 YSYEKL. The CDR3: CASSLYSVGEEANTEAFF. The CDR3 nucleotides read TGCGCCAGTAGCTTATATAGTGTGGGGGAAGAGGCGAACACTGAAGCTTTCTTT.

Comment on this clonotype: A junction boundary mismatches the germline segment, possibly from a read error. CDR3 sequence reads: CASSSAGGPYERYF. The DNA of the CDR3 is TGTGCCAGCAGCTCCGCGGGGGGACCCTACGAGCGGTACTTC. The chain combines TRBV7-3 with TRBJ2-7, with TRBD2 matching 8 bases. The CDR3 loop spans 14 amino acids. Germline V gene lookup returns CDR1 SGHTA and CDR2 FQGTGA.

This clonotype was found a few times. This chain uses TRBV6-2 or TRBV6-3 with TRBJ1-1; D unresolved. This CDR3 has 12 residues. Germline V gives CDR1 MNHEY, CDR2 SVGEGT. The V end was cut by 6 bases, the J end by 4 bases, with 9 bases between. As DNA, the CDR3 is TGTGCCAGCAGGGTTTCGAGCACTGAAGCTTTCTTT. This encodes CASRVSSTEAFF.